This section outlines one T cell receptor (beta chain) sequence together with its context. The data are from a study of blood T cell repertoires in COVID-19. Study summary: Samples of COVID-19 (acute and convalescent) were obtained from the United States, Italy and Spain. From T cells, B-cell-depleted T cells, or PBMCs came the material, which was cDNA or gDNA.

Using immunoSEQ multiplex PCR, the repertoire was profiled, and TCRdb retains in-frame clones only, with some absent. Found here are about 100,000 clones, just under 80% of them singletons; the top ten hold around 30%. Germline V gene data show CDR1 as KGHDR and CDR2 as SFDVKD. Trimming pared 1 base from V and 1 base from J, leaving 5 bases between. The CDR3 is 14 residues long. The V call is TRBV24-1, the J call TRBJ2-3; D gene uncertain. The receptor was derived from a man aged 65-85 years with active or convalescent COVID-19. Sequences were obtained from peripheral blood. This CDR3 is CATSDFTGTDTQYF. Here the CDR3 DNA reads TGTGCCACCAGTGATTTTACAGGCACAGATACGCAGTATTTT.